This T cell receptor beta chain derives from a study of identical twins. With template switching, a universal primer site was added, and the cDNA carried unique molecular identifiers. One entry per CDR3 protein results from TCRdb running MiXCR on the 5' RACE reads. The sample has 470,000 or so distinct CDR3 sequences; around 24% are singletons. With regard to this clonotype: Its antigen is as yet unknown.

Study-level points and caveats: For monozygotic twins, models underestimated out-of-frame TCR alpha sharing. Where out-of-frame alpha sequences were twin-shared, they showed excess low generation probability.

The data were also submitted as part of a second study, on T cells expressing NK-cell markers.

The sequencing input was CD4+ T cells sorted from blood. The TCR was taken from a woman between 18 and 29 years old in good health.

Here the CDR3 DNA reads TGCAGTGCCCGCCGTTCAGCCGATACGCAGTATTTT. Encoded protein: CSARRSADTQYF. V is TRBV20-1 and J is TRBJ2-3; D call uncertain. CDR1 is DFQATT, CDR2 SNEGSKA, per germline (reference sequence). V lost 6 bases, J lost 6 bases, and 13 bases lay in between. The CDR3 is 12 amino acids.